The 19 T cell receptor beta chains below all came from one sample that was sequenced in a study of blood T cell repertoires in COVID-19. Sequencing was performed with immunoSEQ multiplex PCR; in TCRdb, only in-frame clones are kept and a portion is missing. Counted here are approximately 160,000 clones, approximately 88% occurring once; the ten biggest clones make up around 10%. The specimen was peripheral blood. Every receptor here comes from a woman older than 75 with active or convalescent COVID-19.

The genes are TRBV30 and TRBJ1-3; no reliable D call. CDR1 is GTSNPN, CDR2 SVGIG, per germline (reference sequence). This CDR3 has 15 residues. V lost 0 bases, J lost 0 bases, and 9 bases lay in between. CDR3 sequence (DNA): TGTGCCTGGAGTGTACGAACAGCCTCTGGAAACACCATATATTTT. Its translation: CAWSVRTASGNTIYF.

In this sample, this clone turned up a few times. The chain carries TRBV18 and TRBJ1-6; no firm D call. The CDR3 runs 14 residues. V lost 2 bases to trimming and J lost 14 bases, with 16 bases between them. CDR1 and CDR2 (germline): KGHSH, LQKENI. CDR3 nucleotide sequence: TGTGCCAGCTCACCAACCGGCACGGGATGGGCCCTCCACTTT. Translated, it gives CASSPTGTGWALHF.

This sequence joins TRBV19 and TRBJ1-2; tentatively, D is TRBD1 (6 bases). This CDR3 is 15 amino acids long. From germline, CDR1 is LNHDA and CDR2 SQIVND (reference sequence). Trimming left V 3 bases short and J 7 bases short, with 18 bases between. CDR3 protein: CASSIGSGGSGGYTF. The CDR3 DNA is TGTGCCAGTAGTATTGGGAGTGGGGGCTCGGGTGGCTACACCTTC.

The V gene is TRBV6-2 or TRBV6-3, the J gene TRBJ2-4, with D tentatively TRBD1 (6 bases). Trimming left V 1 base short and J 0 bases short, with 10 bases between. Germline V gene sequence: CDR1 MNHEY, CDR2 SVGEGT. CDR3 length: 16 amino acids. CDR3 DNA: TGTGCCAGCAGTTACTGGGGGCAACTAGCCAAAAACATTCAGTACTTC. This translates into CASSYWGQLAKNIQYF.

The CDR3 DNA is TGTGCCAGCAGCTTCCGGACAGGGGCCGTAAAGACCCAGTACTTC. Encoded protein: CASSFRTGAVKTQYF. The chain couples TRBV7-8 to TRBJ2-5, with 9 bases matching TRBD1. The CDR3 runs to 15 residues. The germline CDR1 and CDR2 sequences are SGHVS and FQNEAQ. The V segment lost 3 bases and the J segment 6 bases; nucleotides outside the gene matches: 8.

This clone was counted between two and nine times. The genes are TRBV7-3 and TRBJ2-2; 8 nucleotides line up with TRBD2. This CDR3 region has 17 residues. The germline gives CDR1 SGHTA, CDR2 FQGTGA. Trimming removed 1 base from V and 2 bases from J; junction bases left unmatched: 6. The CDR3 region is CASSLRGAGANTGELFF. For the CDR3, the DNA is TGTGCCAGCAGCTTAAGGGGAGCGGGGGCCAACACCGGGGAGCTGTTTTTT. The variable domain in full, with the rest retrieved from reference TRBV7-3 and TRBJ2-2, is GAGVSQTPSNKVTEKGKYVELRCDPISGHTALYWYRQSLGQGPEFLIYFQGTGAADDSGLPNDRFFAVRPEGSVSTLKIQRTERGDSAVYLCASSLRGAGANTGELFFGEGSRLTVL.

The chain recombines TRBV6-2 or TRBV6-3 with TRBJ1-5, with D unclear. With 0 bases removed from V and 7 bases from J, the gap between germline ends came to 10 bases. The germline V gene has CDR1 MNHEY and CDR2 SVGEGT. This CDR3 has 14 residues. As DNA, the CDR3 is TGTGCCAGCAGTTACTCCTCGGTCCCACAGCCCCAGCATTTT. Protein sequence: CASSYSSVPQPQHF.

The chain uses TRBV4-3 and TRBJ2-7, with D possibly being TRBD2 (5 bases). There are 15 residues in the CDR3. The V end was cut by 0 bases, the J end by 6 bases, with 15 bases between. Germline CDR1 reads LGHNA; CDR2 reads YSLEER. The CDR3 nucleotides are TGCGCCAGCAGCCAAGATAGTGGGGAGTGGAGCGAGCAGTACTTC. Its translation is CASSQDSGEWSEQYF.

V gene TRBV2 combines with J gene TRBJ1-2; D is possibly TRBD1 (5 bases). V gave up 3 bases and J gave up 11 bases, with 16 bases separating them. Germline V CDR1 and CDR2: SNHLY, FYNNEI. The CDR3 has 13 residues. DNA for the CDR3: TGTGCCAGCAGTGATAGGGCAGGGATTACATACACCTTC. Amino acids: CASSDRAGITYTF.

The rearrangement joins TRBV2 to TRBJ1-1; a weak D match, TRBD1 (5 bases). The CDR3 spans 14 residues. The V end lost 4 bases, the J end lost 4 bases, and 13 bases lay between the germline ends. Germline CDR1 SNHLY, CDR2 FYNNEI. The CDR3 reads CASSGQSRGTEAFF. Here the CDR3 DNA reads TGTGCCAGCAGTGGACAGTCTAGGGGCACTGAAGCTTTCTTT.

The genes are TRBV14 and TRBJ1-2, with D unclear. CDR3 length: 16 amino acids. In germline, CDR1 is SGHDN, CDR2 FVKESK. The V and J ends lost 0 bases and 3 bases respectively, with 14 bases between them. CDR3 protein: CASSQDRRPNHYGYTF. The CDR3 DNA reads TGTGCCAGCAGCCAAGATCGGAGACCGAATCACTATGGCTACACCTTC. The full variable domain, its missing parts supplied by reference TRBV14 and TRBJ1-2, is EAGVTQFPSHSVIEKGQTVTLRCDPISGHDNLYWYRRVMGKEIKFLLHFVKESKQDESGMPNNRFLAERTGGTYSTLKVQPAELEDSGVYFCASSQDRRPNHYGYTFGSGTRLTVV.

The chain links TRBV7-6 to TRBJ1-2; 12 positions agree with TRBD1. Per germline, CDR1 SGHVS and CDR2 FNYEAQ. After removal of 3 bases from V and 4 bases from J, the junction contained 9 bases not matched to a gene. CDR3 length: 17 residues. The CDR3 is CASSFRDRGRKGYGYTF. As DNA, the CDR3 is TGTGCCAGCAGCTTCCGGGACAGGGGGCGAAAGGGCTATGGCTACACCTTC.

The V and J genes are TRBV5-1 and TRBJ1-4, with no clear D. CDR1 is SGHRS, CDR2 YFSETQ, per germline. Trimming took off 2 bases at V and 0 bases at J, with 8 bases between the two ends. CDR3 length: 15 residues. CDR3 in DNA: TGCGCCAGCAGCTTAACCCTAGCAACTAATGAAAAACTGTTTTTT. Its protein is CASSLTLATNEKLFF.

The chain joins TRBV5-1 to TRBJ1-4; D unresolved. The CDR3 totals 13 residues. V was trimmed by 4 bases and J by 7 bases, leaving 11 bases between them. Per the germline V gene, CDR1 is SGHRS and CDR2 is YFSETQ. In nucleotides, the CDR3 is TGCGCCAGCAGCCTGGAGAACGGTGAAAAACTGTTTTTT. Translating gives CASSLENGEKLFF.

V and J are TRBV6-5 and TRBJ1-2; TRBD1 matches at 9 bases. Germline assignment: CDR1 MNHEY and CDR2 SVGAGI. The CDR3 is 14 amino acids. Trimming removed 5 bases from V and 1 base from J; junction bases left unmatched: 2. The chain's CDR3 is CASSTGGINYGYTF. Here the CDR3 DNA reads TGTGCCAGCAGTACAGGGGGCATTAACTATGGCTACACCTTC.

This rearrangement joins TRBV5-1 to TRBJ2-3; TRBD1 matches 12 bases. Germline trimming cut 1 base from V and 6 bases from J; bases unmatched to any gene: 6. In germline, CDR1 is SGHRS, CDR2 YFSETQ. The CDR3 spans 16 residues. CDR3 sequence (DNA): TGCGCCAGCAGCTTGTTCCGGGACAGGGGGCCGGATACGCAGTATTTT. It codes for CASSLFRDRGPDTQYF.

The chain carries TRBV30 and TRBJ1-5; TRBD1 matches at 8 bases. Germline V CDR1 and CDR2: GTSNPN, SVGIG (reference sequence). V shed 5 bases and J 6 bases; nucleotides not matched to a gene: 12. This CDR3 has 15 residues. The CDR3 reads CAWGSGQGAGQPQHF. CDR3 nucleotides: TGTGCCTGGGGCTCCGGGCAGGGGGCAGGTCAGCCCCAGCATTTT.

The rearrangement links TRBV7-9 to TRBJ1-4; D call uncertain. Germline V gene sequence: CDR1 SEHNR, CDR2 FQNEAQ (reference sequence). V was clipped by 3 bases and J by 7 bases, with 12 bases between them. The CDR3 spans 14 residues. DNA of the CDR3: TGTGCCAGCAGCTTCCCTGAACGGAGTGAAAAACTGTTTTTT. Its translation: CASSFPERSEKLFF.

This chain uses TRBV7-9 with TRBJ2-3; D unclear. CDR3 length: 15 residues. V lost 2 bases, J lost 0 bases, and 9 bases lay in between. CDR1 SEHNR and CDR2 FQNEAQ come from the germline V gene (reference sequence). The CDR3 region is CASSLSTASTDTQYF. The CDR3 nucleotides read TGTGCCAGCAGCTTAAGTACAGCAAGCACAGATACGCAGTATTTT.